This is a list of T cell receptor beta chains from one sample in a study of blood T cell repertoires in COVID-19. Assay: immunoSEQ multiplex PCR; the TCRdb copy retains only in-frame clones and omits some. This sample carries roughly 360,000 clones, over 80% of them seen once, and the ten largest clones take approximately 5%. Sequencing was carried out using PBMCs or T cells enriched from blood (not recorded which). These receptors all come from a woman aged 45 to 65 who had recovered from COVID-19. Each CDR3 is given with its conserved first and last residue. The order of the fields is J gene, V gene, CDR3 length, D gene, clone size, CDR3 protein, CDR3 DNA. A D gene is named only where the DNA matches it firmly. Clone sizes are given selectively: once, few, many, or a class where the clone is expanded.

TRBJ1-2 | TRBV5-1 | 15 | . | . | CASRNDPRFGYGYTF | TGCGCCAGCCGTAATGACCCGAGGTTCGGGTATGGCTACACCTTC
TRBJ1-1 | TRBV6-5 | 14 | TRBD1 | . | CASRPEQGSPEAFF | TGTGCCAGCAGACCTGAACAGGGGTCCCCTGAAGCTTTCTTT
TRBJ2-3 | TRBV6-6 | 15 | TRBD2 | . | CASRTSGGDTDTQYF | TGTGCCAGCAGGACCAGCGGGGGGGACACAGATACGCAGTATTTT
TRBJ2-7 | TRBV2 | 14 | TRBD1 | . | CASSGTGSVNEQYF | TGTGCCAGCAGTGGGACAGGGTCGGTGAACGAGCAGTACTTC
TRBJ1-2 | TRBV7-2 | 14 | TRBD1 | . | CASSTRTGDYGYTF | TGTGCCAGCAGCACCCGGACAGGGGACTATGGCTACACCTTC
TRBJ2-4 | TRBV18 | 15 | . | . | CASSPGGAGKNIQYF | TGTGCCAGCTCACCAGGGGGCGCAGGCAAAAACATTCAGTACTTC
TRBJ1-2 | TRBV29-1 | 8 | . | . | CTAEGYTF | TGCACCGCCGAGGGCTACACCTTC
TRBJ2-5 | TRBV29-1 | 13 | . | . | CSVRVRGGETQYF | TGCAGCGTCAGGGTGAGGGGAGGAGAGACCCAGTACTTC
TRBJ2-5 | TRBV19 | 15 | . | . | CASSMGLKSQETQYF | TGTGCCAGTAGTATGGGGCTCAAATCCCAAGAGACCCAGTACTTC
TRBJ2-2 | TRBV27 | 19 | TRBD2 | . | CASSLSRGVGGANTGELFF | TGTGCCAGCAGTTTATCGCGGGGGGTCGGGGGCGCGAACACCGGGGAGCTGTTTTTT
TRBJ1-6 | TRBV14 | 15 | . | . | CASSQMSSYNSPLHF | TGTGCCAGCAGCCAAATGAGCTCCTATAATTCACCCCTCCACTTT
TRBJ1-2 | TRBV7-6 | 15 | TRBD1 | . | CASSRLGQGVYGYTF | TGTGCCAGCAGTCGTTTGGGACAGGGTGTCTATGGCTACACCTTC
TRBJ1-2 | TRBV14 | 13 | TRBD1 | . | CASSPPGQGGYTF | TGTGCCAGCAGCCCTCCGGGACAGGGTGGCTACACCTTC
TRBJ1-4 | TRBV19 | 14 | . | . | CASSPPPADEKLFF | TGTGCCAGTAGTCCCCCCCCGGCGGATGAAAAACTGTTTTTT
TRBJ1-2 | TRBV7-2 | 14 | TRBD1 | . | CASSPPGDRGVYTF | TGTGCCAGCAGCCCACCCGGGGACAGGGGGGTCTACACCTTC
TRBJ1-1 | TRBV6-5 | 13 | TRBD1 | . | CASSRDRNTEAFF | TGTGCCAGCAGCCGGGACAGAAACACTGAAGCTTTCTTT
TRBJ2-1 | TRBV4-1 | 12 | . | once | CASSARGNEQFF | TGCGCCAGCAGCGCACGAGGAAATGAGCAGTTCTTC
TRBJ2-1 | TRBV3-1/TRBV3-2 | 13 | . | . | CASSQGGGNEQFF | TGTGCCAGCAGCCAAGGAGGTGGTAATGAGCAGTTCTTC
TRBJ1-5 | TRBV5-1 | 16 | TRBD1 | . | CASSPTGTQLNQPQHF | TGCGCCAGCAGCCCGACAGGGACTCAACTCAATCAGCCCCAGCATTTT
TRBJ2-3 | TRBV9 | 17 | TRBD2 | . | CASSSQLAGSFPDTQYF | TGTGCCAGCAGCTCCCAACTAGCGGGTTCCTTTCCAGATACGCAGTATTTT
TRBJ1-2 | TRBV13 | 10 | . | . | CASSGGGYTF | TGTGCCAGTTCGGGTGGGGGCTACACCTTC
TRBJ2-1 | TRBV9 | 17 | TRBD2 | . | CASSAQRPGVRGDEQFF | TGTGCCAGCAGCGCCCAGAGGCCAGGCGTACGGGGGGATGAGCAGTTCTTC
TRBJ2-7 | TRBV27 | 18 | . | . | CASSFLGTSRAALNEQYF | TGTGCCAGCAGTTTTTTAGGGACAAGCCGGGCCGCCCTCAACGAGCAGTACTTC
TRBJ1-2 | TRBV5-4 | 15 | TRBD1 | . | CASSPGQGIRYGYTF | TGTGCCAGCAGCCCCGGACAGGGTATACGATATGGCTACACCTTC
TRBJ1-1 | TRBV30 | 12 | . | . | CAWSDRTQEAFF | TGTGCCTGGAGTGACCGGACACAAGAAGCTTTCTTT
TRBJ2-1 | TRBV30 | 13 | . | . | CAWSNSKYNEQFF | TGTGCCTGGAGTAACAGCAAGTACAATGAGCAGTTCTTC
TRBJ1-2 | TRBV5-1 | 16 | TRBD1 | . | CASSATHDRDDYGYTF | TGCGCCAGCAGCGCGACGCACGACAGGGACGACTATGGCTACACCTTC
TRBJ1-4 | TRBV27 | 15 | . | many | CASSLSMGGLGKLFF | TGTGCCAGCAGTTTATCGATGGGAGGGTTGGGAAAACTGTTTTTT
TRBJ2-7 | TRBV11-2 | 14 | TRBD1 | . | CASSPATGVPEQYF | TGTGCCAGCAGCCCGGCGACAGGGGTCCCCGAGCAGTACTTC
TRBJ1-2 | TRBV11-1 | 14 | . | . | CASSPQGSERGYTF | TGTGCCAGCAGCCCGCAGGGGTCCGAGAGAGGCTACACCTTC
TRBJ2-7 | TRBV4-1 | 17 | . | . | CASSQLAGQGTSYEQYF | TGCGCCAGCAGCCAGCTAGCAGGCCAGGGGACCTCCTACGAGCAGTACTTC